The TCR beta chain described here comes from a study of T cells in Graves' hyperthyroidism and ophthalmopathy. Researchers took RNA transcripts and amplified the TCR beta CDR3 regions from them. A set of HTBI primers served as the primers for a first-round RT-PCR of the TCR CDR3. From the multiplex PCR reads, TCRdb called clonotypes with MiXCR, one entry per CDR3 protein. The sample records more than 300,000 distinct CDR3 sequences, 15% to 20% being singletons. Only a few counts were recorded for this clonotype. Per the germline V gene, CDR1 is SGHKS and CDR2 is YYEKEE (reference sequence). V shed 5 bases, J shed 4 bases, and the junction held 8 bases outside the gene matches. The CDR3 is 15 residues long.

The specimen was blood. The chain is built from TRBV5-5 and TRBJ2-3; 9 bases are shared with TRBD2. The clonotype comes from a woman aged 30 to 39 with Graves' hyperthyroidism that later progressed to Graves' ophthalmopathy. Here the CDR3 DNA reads TGTGCCAGCAGTCGACCTAGCGGGGCGGCAGATACGCAGTATTTT. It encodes CASSRPSGAADTQYF. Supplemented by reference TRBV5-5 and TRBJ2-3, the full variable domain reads DAGVTQSPTHLIKTRGQQVTLRCSPISGHKSVSWYQQVLGQGPQFIFQYYEKEERGRGNFPDRFSARQFPNYSSELNVNALLLGDSALYLCASSRPSGAADTQYFGPGTRLTVL.